This TCR beta chain was observed in a study of cytomegalovirus exposure and HLA in healthy donors. On the study more broadly: Among the 300 to 500 genotyped donors, 65% to 90% were placed in the Caucasian-associated ancestry cluster.

Regarding donors, all were healthy bone marrow donors. Study-wide results and caveats: The records held CMV serostatus as the only immune exposure information. As a later analysis showed, a missense DCLRE1C variant was linked to trimming of TCR beta V- and J-genes.

Points on this clone: The antigen remains undetermined.

The CDR3 consists of 14 residues. Per germline, CDR1 SQVTM and CDR2 ANQGSEA. Trimming removed 5 bases from V and 0 bases from J; junction bases left unmatched: 4. The study ran its PCR with 60 Vbeta and 13 Jbeta primers. TCRdb's table, derived via immunoSEQ multiplex PCR, lists solely in-frame clones and lacks some. The data include 65,000 to 95,000 clones; the top ten clones carry approximately 1.6%. The genes are TRBV29-1 and TRBJ1-2; 9 nucleotides agree with TRBD1. Sequenced: PBMCs. This sequence originates from a woman aged 55-70 years in good health and CMV-seronegative. In DNA form, the CDR3 reads TGCAGCGTTATGGGACAGGGCTCTAACTATGGCTACACCTTC. This codes for CSVMGQGSNYGYTF.